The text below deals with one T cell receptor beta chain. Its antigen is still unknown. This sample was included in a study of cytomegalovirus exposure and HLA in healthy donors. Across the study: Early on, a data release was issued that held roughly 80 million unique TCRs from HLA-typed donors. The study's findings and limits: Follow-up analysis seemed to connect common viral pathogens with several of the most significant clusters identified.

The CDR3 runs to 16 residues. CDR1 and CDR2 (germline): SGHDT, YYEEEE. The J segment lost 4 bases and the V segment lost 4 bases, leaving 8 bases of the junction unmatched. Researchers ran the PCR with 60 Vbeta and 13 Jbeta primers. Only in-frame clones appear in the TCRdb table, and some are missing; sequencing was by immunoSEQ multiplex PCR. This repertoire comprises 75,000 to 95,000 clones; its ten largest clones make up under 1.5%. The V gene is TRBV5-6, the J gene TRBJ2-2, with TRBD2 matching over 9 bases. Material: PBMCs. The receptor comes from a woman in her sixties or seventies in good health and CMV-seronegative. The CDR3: CASSIPGLARTGELFF. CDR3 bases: TGTGCCAGCAGCATACCGGGACTAGCACGCACCGGGGAGCTGTTTTTT.